The 3 T cell receptor beta chains below were found in one sample sequenced in a study of graft-versus-host responses after intestinal transplantation (dated by TCRdb to the early 2020s). Library construction relied on the immunoSEQ multiplex PCR assay. TCRdb stores this immuneACCESS table with in-frame sequences only. Part of the clones is absent; in the studies checked, under half of the shortfall reflects unresolved V genes, and no reason is known for the rest. This sample comprises some 140,000 clones, approximately 90% of them detected only once. Roughly 0.15% of the sample goes to the ten largest clones. This sample's time point label indicates: cells obtained before transplantation from donor or recipient. These TCRs' antigens remain unknown. The sample consisted of unstimulated CD4+ T cells sorted from spleen or lymph node cells, taken before intestinal transplant. The receptors were sampled from a human donor who received an intestinal transplant.

For this clone: It is likely a read error, because the conserved phenylalanine at the end of the CDR3 is missing. The chain is built from TRBV9 and TRBJ1-1, with a possible D match to TRBD1 (6 bases). The CDR3 extends over 17 amino acids. Trimming removed 0 bases from V and 2 bases from J, with 17 bases in between. The germline V gene has CDR1 SGDLS and CDR2 YYNGEE. CDR3 DNA: TGTGCCAGCAGCGTAGGCCTCGGGGGCAGCCGAAACACTGAAGCTTTCTCT. Translation: CASSVGLGGSRNTEAFS.

This clone has only one observation. The chain employs TRBV6-5 and TRBJ1-1; a possible D gene is TRBD1 (5 bases). Trimming stripped 0 bases from V and 11 bases from J, with 13 bases between. Germline CDR1 reads MNHEY; CDR2 reads SVGAGI. This CDR3 has 13 residues. The CDR3 loop is CASSYSQGLRAFF. The CDR3 DNA reads as TGTGCCAGCAGTTACTCGCAGGGTCTCCGGGCTTTCTTT.

This chain connects TRBV7-6 to TRBJ2-7; maybe TRBD1 (5 bases). V was cut by 0 bases and J by 3 bases, with 12 bases left in between. This CDR3 is 15 amino acids long. Germline V CDR1 and CDR2: SGHVS, FNYEAQ. The CDR3 region is CASSLANVQGYEQYF. The DNA for the CDR3 is TGTGCCAGCAGCTTAGCGAATGTGCAGGGCTACGAGCAGTACTTC.